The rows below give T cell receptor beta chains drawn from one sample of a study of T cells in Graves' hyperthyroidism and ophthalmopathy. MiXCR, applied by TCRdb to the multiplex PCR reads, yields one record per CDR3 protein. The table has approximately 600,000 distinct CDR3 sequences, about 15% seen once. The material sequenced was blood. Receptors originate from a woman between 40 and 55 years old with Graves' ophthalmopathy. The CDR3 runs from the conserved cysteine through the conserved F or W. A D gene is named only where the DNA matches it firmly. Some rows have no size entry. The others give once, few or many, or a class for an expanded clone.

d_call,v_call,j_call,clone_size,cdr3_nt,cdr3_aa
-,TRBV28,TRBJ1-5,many,TGTGCCAGCACAGGCCAGCCCTCTAATCAGCCCCAGCATTTT,CASTGQPSNQPQHF
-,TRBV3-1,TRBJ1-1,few,TGTGCCAGCAGCAAGACGGAACAGAACACTGAAGCTTTCTTT,CASSKTEQNTEAFF
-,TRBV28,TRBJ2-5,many,TGTGCCAGCAGTTGGACGGCAAAAAAAGAGACCCAGTACTTC,CASSWTAKKETQYF
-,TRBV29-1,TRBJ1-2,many,TGCAGCGTTGTAAGCCACCAGGGGAGTTCTCTAAATGGCTACACCTTC,CSVVSHQGSSLNGYTF
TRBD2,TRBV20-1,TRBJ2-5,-,TGCAGTGCTAGAGATCTTGCGGGAGGGGAGACCCAGTACTTC,CSARDLAGGETQYF
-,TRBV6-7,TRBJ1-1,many,TGTGCCAGCAGTACCCTTGGGGCCATGAACACTGAAGCTTTCTTT,CASSTLGAMNTEAFF
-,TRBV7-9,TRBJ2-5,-,TGTGCCAGCAGCTTAGCGGGATCCACGATAGGGAAGACCCAGTACTTC,CASSLAGSTIGKTQYF
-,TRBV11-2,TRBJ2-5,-,TGTGCCAGCAGCTTAGGCCGGCAGCGGGCTCAAGAGACCCAGTACTTC,CASSLGRQRAQETQYF
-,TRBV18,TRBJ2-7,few,TGTGCCAGCTCACCACCTAGTTTGAACGAGCAGTACTTC,CASSPPSLNEQYF
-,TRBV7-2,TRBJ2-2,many,TGTGCCAGCAGCTTAGGGCTGATTGCCGGGGAGCTGTTTTTT,CASSLGLIAGELFF
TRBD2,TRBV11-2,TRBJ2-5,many,TGTGCCAGCAGCTTAGGGTCTCGGACTAGCGGGGAAGAGACCCAGTACTTC,CASSLGSRTSGEETQYF
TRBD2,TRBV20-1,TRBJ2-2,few,TGCAGTGCTAGAGACCAGACTAGCAAGAGACTTACCGGGGAGCTGTTTTTT,CSARDQTSKRLTGELFF
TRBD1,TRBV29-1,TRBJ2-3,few,TGCAGCGCTCTCCCAGGGGGCGCGGATACGCAGTATTTT,CSALPGGADTQYF
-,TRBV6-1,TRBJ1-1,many,TGTGCCAGCAGTGCGACAGCAAATCAAGCTTTCTTT,CASSATANQAFF
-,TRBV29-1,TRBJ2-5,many,TGCAGCGTTGGTATAGGCCAGGCGAGTGAGACCCAGTACTTC,CSVGIGQASETQYF
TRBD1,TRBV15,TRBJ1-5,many,TGTGCCACCAGCCGATCATTCCGGGACAGGGGGGGTCAGCCCCAGCATTTT,CATSRSFRDRGGQPQHF
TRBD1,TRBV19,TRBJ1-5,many,TGTGCCAGTATAGGGCTAGTCGGACAGGGGGCCAATCAGCCCCAGCATTTT,CASIGLVGQGANQPQHF
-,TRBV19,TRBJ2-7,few,TGTGCCAGTAGTATAGTGGGGCAGGAAGAGCAGTACTTC,CASSIVGQEEQYF
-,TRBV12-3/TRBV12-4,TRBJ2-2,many,TGTGCCAGCGGCCTCACCGGGGAGCTGTTTTTT,CASGLTGELFF
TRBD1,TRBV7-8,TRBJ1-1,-,TGTGCCAGCAGCCTTAGACAGGGGGGGTTGAACACTGAAGCTTTCTTT,CASSLRQGGLNTEAFF
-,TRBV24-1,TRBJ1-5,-,TGTGCCACCAGTCGGGGTGGCGGTAGCAATCAGCCCCAGCATTTT,CATSRGGGSNQPQHF
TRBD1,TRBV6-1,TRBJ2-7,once,TGTGCCAGCACCCCAACTTTAGGGCGGACAGGGGTGTACGAGCAGTACTTC,CASTPTLGRTGVYEQYF
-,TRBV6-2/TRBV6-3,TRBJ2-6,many,TGTGCCAGCAGTTACTCGCTTTTTGGTCCCGATCACTCTGGGGCCAACGTCCTGACTTTC,CASSYSLFGPDHSGANVLTF
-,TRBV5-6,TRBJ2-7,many,TGTGCCAGCAGCTGGAGTGTACAGGGCTACGAGCAGTACTTC,CASSWSVQGYEQYF
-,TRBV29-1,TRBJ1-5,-,TGCAGCGTTGCGGGGGGAGGGCAGCCCCAGCATTTT,CSVAGGGQPQHF
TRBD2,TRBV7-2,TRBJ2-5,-,TGTGCCAGCAGCTTTGGACTAGCGGGAGTGGGGACCCAGTACTTC,CASSFGLAGVGTQYF
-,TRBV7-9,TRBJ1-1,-,TGTGCCAGCAGCTTAGGTCCTCTGAAGGACCTTGGAGCTTTCTTT,CASSLGPLKDLGAFF
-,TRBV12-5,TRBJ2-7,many,TGTGCTAGTGGTGTTTTAGTCCAAGGGGATACCTACGAGCAGTACTTC,CASGVLVQGDTYEQYF
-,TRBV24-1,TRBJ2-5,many,TGTGCCACCAGTGATCCCCCGGGCCCTGAGGAGACCCAGTACTTC,CATSDPPGPEETQYF